The clone carrying this T cell receptor (beta chain) was seen only a few times. Its antigen remains unknown. These data belong to a study of T cell repertoires in cytomegalovirus infection. Whole-study context: Indicated by public TCR beta signatures were CMV infection and matching HLA type. The study's findings and limits: CMV carriers with the relevant HLA were identified by cumulative public TCR beta family frequency. Across the ex vivo response, the dominant clonotypes were HLA-C-restricted CMV-specific TCR beta clonotypes.

CDR1 and CDR2 from the germline V gene are MNHNY and SVGAGI (reference sequence). The CDR3 runs 14 residues. Trimming cost V 4 bases and J 6 bases; bases outside gene matches: 3. TCRdb re-derived calls from the reads in MiXCR, one entry per CDR3 protein. This sample has around 170,000 distinct CDR3 sequences, with 15% to 20% found just once. Sequenced: CD8+ T cells from PBMCs. This clonotype originated in a human donor in good health (CMV status not recorded). Some clones in this sample may be carry-over from other donors' samples. The V call is TRBV6-6, the J call TRBJ2-2; the match to TRBD1 covers 9 bases. The CDR3 DNA reads TGTGCCAGCAGTTGGACAGGGGAGGCCGGGGAGCTGTTTTTT. It translates to CASSWTGEAGELFF.